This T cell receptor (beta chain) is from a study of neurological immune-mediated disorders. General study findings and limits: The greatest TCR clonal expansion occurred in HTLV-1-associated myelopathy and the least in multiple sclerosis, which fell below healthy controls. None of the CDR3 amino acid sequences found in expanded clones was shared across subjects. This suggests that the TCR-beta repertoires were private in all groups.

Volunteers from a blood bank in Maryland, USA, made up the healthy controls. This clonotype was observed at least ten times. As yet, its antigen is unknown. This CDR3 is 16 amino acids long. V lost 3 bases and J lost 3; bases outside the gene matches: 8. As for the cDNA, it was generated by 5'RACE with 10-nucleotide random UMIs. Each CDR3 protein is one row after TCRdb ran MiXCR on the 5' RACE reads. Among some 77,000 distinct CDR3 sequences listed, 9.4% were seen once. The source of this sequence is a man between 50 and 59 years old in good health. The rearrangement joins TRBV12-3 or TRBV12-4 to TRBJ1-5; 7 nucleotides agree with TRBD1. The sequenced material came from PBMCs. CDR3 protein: CASSFFAGGDNQPQHF. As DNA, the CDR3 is TGTGCCAGCAGTTTCTTCGCAGGGGGGGACAATCAGCCCCAGCATTTT.